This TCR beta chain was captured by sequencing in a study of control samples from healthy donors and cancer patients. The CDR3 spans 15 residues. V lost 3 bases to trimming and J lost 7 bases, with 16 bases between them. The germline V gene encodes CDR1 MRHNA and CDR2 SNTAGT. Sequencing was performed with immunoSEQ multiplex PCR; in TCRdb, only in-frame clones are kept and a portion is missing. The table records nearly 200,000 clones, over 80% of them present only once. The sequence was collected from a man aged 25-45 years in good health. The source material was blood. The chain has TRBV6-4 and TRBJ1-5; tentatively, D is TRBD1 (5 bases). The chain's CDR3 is CASSDPGGGGQPQHF. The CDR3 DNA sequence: TGTGCCAGCAGTGATCCCGGGGGGGGAGGGCAGCCCCAGCATTTT.